The rows below give T cell receptor beta chains drawn from one sample of a study of cytomegalovirus exposure and HLA in healthy donors. Generated by immunoSEQ multiplex PCR, the TCRdb table keeps only in-frame clones and is missing some. The data hold almost 95,000 clones, with 55% to 75% observed a single time. Specimen: PBMCs. The receptor source for this set is a man aged 45-60 years in good health and CMV-seronegative. CDR3s include the opening cysteine and the closing phenylalanine or tryptophan. The D gene is left open where the match is weak. Rows give clone size only sometimes, using once, few, many, or a class for an expanded clone.

TRBJ2-6,NA,NA,TRBV29-1,TGCAGCGTTGGGAGCTCTGGGGCCAACGTCCTGACTTTC,CSVGSSGANVLTF
TRBJ1-1,NA,TRBD1,TRBV27,TGTGCCAGCAGTCCCCGGACAGGGGTAAACACTGAAGCTTTCTTT,CASSPRTGVNTEAFF
TRBJ1-5,NA,TRBD1,TRBV5-6,TGTGCCAGCAGCTCGGGGCCGGGACAGAGCAATCAGCCCCAGCATTTT,CASSSGPGQSNQPQHF
TRBJ2-7,few,NA,TRBV5-1,TGCGCCAGCAGCGAATCCGGGACACGGTCCTACGAGCAGTACTTC,CASSESGTRSYEQYF
TRBJ2-1,few,TRBD1,TRBV5-1,TGCGCCAGCAGTGGGGGGACAGGGCGGTACAGCTCCTACAATGAGCAGTTCTTC,CASSGGTGRYSSYNEQFF
TRBJ1-4,NA,NA,TRBV18,TGTGCCAGCTCACCGGCGGGGATGCATGAAAAACTGTTTTTT,CASSPAGMHEKLFF
TRBJ1-1,NA,TRBD1,TRBV5-6,TGTGCCAGCAGCCAAAGCTTGGTCCGGGTGGCACAGGGGCGGGCTGAAGCTTTCTTT,CASSQSLVRVAQGRAEAFF
TRBJ1-1,NA,TRBD1,TRBV29-1,TGCAGCGTCCGGACAGGCATGAACACTGAAGCTTTCTTT,CSVRTGMNTEAFF
TRBJ2-3,NA,NA,TRBV6-5,TGTGCCAGCAGTTACTCGCGGACTCTCTCCGGGGATACGCAGTATTTT,CASSYSRTLSGDTQYF
TRBJ2-7,NA,NA,TRBV28,TGTGCCAGCAGTTATCGATCGTCGAGAATTCAGCAGTACTTC,CASSYRSSRIQQYF
TRBJ1-1,NA,NA,TRBV15,TGTGCCACCAGCAGAGATGGCAGGGGATTCACTGAAGCTTTCTTT,CATSRDGRGFTEAFF
TRBJ1-6,NA,NA,TRBV7-8,TGTGCCAGCAGCTTAGTTTTCTCGGGAGCCCTAGCTAATTCACCCCTCCACTTT,CASSLVFSGALANSPLHF
TRBJ2-1,NA,NA,TRBV5-6,TGTGCCAGCAGCTTACCTCAGGGGAATGAGCAGTTCTTC,CASSLPQGNEQFF
TRBJ2-5,few,NA,TRBV5-4,TGTGCCAGCAGCTTGGGGTCAGGGGCCCAAGAGACCCAGTACTTC,CASSLGSGAQETQYF
TRBJ2-3,NA,NA,TRBV4-3,TGCGCCAGCAGCCAAGATTTACGAACTAGCCTAAGGGCAGATACGCAGTATTTT,CASSQDLRTSLRADTQYF
TRBJ1-2,NA,TRBD1,TRBV5-6,TGTGCCAGCAGCTCGACAGGGCCCTATGGCTACACCTTC,CASSSTGPYGYTF
TRBJ2-1,NA,TRBD1,TRBV5-6,TGTGCCAGCAGCTTGGTCCCAGGGGGTTACAATGAGCAGTTCTTC,CASSLVPGGYNEQFF